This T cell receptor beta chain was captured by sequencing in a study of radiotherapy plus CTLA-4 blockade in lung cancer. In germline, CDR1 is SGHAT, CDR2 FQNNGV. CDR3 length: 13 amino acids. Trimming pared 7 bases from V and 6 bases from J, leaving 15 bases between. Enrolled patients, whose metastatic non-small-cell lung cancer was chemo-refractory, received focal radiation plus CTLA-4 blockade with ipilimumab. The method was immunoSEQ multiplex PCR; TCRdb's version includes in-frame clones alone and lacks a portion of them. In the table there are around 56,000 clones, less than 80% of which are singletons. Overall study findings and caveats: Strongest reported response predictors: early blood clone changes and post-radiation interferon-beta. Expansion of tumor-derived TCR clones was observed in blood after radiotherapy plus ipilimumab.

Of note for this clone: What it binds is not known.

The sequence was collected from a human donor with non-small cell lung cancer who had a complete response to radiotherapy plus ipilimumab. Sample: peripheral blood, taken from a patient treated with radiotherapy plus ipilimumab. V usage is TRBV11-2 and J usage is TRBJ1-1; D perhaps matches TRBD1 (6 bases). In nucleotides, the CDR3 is TGTGCCAGCATCCAGGGGCCAGGGTCTGAAGCTTTCTTT. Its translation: CASIQGPGSEAFF. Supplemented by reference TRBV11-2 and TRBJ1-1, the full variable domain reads EAGVAQSPRYKIIEKRQSVAFWCNPISGHATLYWYQQILGQGPKLLIQFQNNGVVDDSQLPKDRFSAERLKGVDSTLKIQPAKLEDSAVYLCASIQGPGSEAFFGQGTRLTVV.